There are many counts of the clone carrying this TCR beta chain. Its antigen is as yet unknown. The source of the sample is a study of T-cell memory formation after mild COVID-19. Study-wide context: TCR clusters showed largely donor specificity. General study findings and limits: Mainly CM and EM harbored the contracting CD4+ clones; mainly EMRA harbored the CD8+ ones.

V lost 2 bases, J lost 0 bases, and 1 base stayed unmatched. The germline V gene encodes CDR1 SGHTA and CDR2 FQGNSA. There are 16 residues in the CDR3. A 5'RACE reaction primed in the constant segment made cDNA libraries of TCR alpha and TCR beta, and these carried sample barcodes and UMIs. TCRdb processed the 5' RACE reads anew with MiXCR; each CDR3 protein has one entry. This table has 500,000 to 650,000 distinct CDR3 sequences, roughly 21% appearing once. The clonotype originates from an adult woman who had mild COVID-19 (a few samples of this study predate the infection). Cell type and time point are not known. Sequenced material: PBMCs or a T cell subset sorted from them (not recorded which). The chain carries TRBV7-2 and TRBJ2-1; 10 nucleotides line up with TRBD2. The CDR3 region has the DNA TGTGCCAGCAGCTTATTAGCGGGAGGCTCCTACAATGAGCAGTTCTTC. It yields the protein CASSLLAGGSYNEQFF.